This is a list of T cell receptor beta chains from one sample in a study of blood T cell repertoires in COVID-19. Produced via immunoSEQ multiplex PCR; TCRdb's table is partial and in-frame only. The sample lists about 55,000 clones; over 75% were seen once. The specimen sequenced was peripheral blood. Every receptor here comes from a human donor with active COVID-19. The donor label of this sample is uncertain. The CDR3 runs from the conserved cysteine through the conserved F or W. D genes are given only for firm matches. A row's size may be missing; if present it is once, few, many or a size class.

CDR3nt: TGTGCCAGCAGTTCAGGGGACAGTAGCAATCAGCCCCAGCATTTT
CDR3aa: CASSSGDSSNQPQHF
d_gene: TRBD1
abundance: -
v_gene: TRBV28
j_gene: TRBJ1-5

CDR3nt: TGTGCCAGCAGTCCCGGGACTAACTCCTACAATGAGCAGTTCTTC
CDR3aa: CASSPGTNSYNEQFF
d_gene: TRBD2
abundance: -
v_gene: TRBV6-2/TRBV6-3
j_gene: TRBJ2-1

CDR3nt: TGCGCCAGCAGTGAGCTCCCGGTGGAGATCAACCACGAGCAGTACTTC
CDR3aa: CASSELPVEINHEQYF
d_gene: -
abundance: -
v_gene: TRBV10-2
j_gene: TRBJ2-7

CDR3nt: TGTGCCAGCAGCCGGGGACTACCAGACAATGAGCAGTTCTTC
CDR3aa: CASSRGLPDNEQFF
d_gene: TRBD2
abundance: -
v_gene: TRBV2
j_gene: TRBJ2-1

CDR3nt: TGTGCCACCAGTGTAGGGGCCACAGATACGCAGTATTTT
CDR3aa: CATSVGATDTQYF
d_gene: -
abundance: -
v_gene: TRBV24-1
j_gene: TRBJ2-3

CDR3nt: TGTGCCACCAGTGATCCCCCCAGAAGAGAGCAGTTCTTC
CDR3aa: CATSDPPRREQFF
d_gene: -
abundance: -
v_gene: TRBV24-1
j_gene: TRBJ2-1

CDR3nt: TGTGCCAGCAAAAGGGGACAGGGGGCGGTCGGCTACACCTTC
CDR3aa: CASKRGQGAVGYTF
d_gene: TRBD1
abundance: once
v_gene: TRBV6-5
j_gene: TRBJ1-2

CDR3nt: TGCGCCAGCAGCTTGGCCGCAGGCTCTGGAAACACCATATATTTT
CDR3aa: CASSLAAGSGNTIYF
d_gene: -
abundance: -
v_gene: TRBV5-1
j_gene: TRBJ1-3

CDR3nt: TGTGCCACCAGTGAAACAGGGAGCACAGATACGCAGTATTTT
CDR3aa: CATSETGSTDTQYF
d_gene: -
abundance: -
v_gene: TRBV24-1
j_gene: TRBJ2-3

CDR3nt: TGTGCCAGCAGTCAACCGGGACAGGGTAGTGAAAAACTGTTTTTT
CDR3aa: CASSQPGQGSEKLFF
d_gene: TRBD1
abundance: -
v_gene: TRBV27
j_gene: TRBJ1-4

CDR3nt: TGTGCCAGCAGCCAAGGGGCGGGGACAGGGGTCAATTCACCCCTCCACTTT
CDR3aa: CASSQGAGTGVNSPLHF
d_gene: TRBD1
abundance: -
v_gene: TRBV5-4
j_gene: TRBJ1-6

CDR3nt: TGTGCCAGCAGCTATGGGCGGGGGGGAGATACGCAGTATTTT
CDR3aa: CASSYGRGGDTQYF
d_gene: TRBD2
abundance: -
v_gene: TRBV7-2
j_gene: TRBJ2-3

CDR3nt: TGTGCCAGCAGCGAAGGACTAGCGGGAGATCCCAACAATGAGCAGTTCTTC
CDR3aa: CASSEGLAGDPNNEQFF
d_gene: TRBD2
abundance: -
v_gene: TRBV9
j_gene: TRBJ2-1

CDR3nt: TGTGCCAGCAGCTTAGAGGCTGGGGGCCGGACCCAGTACTTC
CDR3aa: CASSLEAGGRTQYF
d_gene: -
abundance: -
v_gene: TRBV7-2
j_gene: TRBJ2-5

CDR3nt: TGTGCCATCAGGGTGGGTCGGGGAATAGGTGGCGAGCAGTACTTC
CDR3aa: CAIRVGRGIGGEQYF
d_gene: -
abundance: -
v_gene: TRBV10-3
j_gene: TRBJ2-7

CDR3nt: TGTGCCAGCAGCCTGACAGGGAACTATGGCTACACCTTC
CDR3aa: CASSLTGNYGYTF
d_gene: TRBD1
abundance: -
v_gene: TRBV27
j_gene: TRBJ1-2

CDR3nt: TGCAGCGTTGAAATCCCTGGGAGCTACGAGCAGTACTTC
CDR3aa: CSVEIPGSYEQYF
d_gene: -
abundance: -
v_gene: TRBV29-1
j_gene: TRBJ2-7

CDR3nt: TGTGCCAGCTCCCCGGGGGGGAGCCCGGACGAGCAGTACTTC
CDR3aa: CASSPGGSPDEQYF
d_gene: TRBD2
abundance: -
v_gene: TRBV7-3
j_gene: TRBJ2-7

CDR3nt: TGCAGCGCACTGACTAGCGGGATCCTCCGAGGTGTGACCCAGTACTTC
CDR3aa: CSALTSGILRGVTQYF
d_gene: TRBD2
abundance: -
v_gene: TRBV29-1
j_gene: TRBJ2-5

CDR3nt: TGTGCCGTAACAGGGGAAATCTATGGCTACACCTTC
CDR3aa: CAVTGEIYGYTF
d_gene: TRBD1
abundance: -
v_gene: TRBV12-3/TRBV12-4
j_gene: TRBJ1-2

CDR3nt: TGTGCCAGCAGCTTACAGGGCTTTAATGAAAAACTGTTTTTT
CDR3aa: CASSLQGFNEKLFF
d_gene: -
abundance: once
v_gene: TRBV7-2
j_gene: TRBJ1-4

CDR3nt: TGCGCCAGCAGCCAACCCGCCGGCAGGGGGAACACCGGGGAGCTGTTTTTT
CDR3aa: CASSQPAGRGNTGELFF
d_gene: -
abundance: few
v_gene: TRBV4-1
j_gene: TRBJ2-2

CDR3nt: TGCAGCGTTGGTCTTACAGGGGACTATGGCTACACCTTC
CDR3aa: CSVGLTGDYGYTF
d_gene: TRBD1
abundance: -
v_gene: TRBV29-1
j_gene: TRBJ1-2

CDR3nt: TGTGCCAGCAGCTTGGAGAGGTATGAGCAGTTCTTC
CDR3aa: CASSLERYEQFF
d_gene: -
abundance: -
v_gene: TRBV5-4
j_gene: TRBJ2-1

CDR3nt: TGTGCCACCAGCAGACAGGGGGCAGAGGAGACCCAGTACTTC
CDR3aa: CATSRQGAEETQYF
d_gene: TRBD1
abundance: -
v_gene: TRBV15
j_gene: TRBJ2-5

CDR3nt: TGTGCCAGCAGTAGCGGGGGGCAACACAATGAGCAGTTCTTC
CDR3aa: CASSSGGQHNEQFF
d_gene: TRBD2
abundance: -
v_gene: TRBV6-5
j_gene: TRBJ2-1

CDR3nt: TGTGCCAGCAGCCAGCCGGGACAGGGGGGGAATGAGCAGTTCTTC
CDR3aa: CASSQPGQGGNEQFF
d_gene: TRBD1
abundance: -
v_gene: TRBV3-1/TRBV3-2
j_gene: TRBJ2-1